These T cell receptor beta chains were read from a single sample in a study of shared clonotypes between healthy human individuals. Generated by immunoSEQ multiplex PCR, the TCRdb table keeps only in-frame clones and is missing some. The sample records 2 million or so clones, roughly 94% being singletons. The sequenced material came from naive CD8+ T cells sorted from blood. Receptors were obtained from a man younger than 30 in good health. Each CDR3 is given with its conserved first and last residue. Size values are once, few and many counts, or a class for expanded clones, and some rows have none.

CASSAPDFAGKYTDTQYF TRBV7-8 - TRBJ2-3
CASSFYPRLAGQKSTDTQYF TRBV27 - TRBJ2-3
CASTDRGGKETQYF TRBV6-1 - TRBJ2-5
CASSLPGGSYEQYF TRBV5-1 - TRBJ2-7
CASGQGQGGYEQYF TRBV12-5 few TRBJ2-7
CASSSLLGMRNQPQHF TRBV27 few TRBJ1-5
CASSQDWNEQYF TRBV4-1 - TRBJ2-7
CASSLDLGYNEQFF TRBV5-4 - TRBJ2-1
CASSFYGAAYEQYF TRBV7-9 - TRBJ2-7
CASSLDPGGNEQFF TRBV11-2 - TRBJ2-1
CARTLDGLQETQYF TRBV2 - TRBJ2-5
CASSLAGGPQYF TRBV11-2 - TRBJ2-4
CASSQEPVLGNTIYF TRBV4-1 - TRBJ1-3
CASSTQQGADEQYF TRBV5-1 - TRBJ2-7
CASSVGLRDGSYEQYF TRBV9 - TRBJ2-7
CASSPGGGTDTQYF TRBV9 - TRBJ2-3
CSPRWTSGTDEQFF TRBV29-1 - TRBJ2-1
CASSPTLGSNQPQHF TRBV28 - TRBJ1-5
CASSPSGPGQPQHF TRBV11-2 few TRBJ1-5
CASSSTGEDEKLFF TRBV13 - TRBJ1-4
CASSKGAVSSYNSPLHF TRBV21-1 - TRBJ1-6
CASSQDLGGGNQPQHF TRBV4-2 - TRBJ1-5
CASSEYYEQYF TRBV25-1 - TRBJ2-7
CAWSVRLQGPESSGNTIYF TRBV30 few TRBJ1-3
CASSSDSGGSTDTQYF TRBV11-2 once TRBJ2-3
CASSLGSAYEQYF TRBV5-1 - TRBJ2-7
CASSLSRGLTTNYGYTF TRBV27 - TRBJ1-2
CSVEDFEADYSGNTIYF TRBV29-1 - TRBJ1-3
CASSEAVGLNTEAFF TRBV6-1 - TRBJ1-1
CASSEALAVGNTIYF TRBV6-1 - TRBJ1-3
CASTLGREEGEQFF TRBV6-5 - TRBJ2-1
CASSQDGSPISTDTQYF TRBV4-1 once TRBJ2-3
CASSLTSYGYTF TRBV7-2 - TRBJ1-2
CASSIGSGGLNYGYTF TRBV4-1 - TRBJ1-2
CASSLAGTWTEAFF TRBV5-1 - TRBJ1-1
CASSIGLAEYTGELFF TRBV19 - TRBJ2-2
CASSVGGRQETQYF TRBV9 - TRBJ2-5
CASSPPHPGEGYTF TRBV7-9 - TRBJ1-2
CASSLGTANSSPYEQYF TRBV7-9 - TRBJ2-7